This entry concerns a single T cell receptor beta chain. What it binds is not known. This table comes from immunoSEQ multiplex PCR, and its TCRdb copy is limited to in-frame clones, with some not included. The sample lists roughly 10,000 clones, about 79% occurring once. Germline lookup yields CDR1 ENHRY and CDR2 SYGVKD. The ends were cut back, 7 bases at V and 3 bases at J, with 21 bases in the middle. This CDR3 region has 16 residues. These data come from a study of somatic mutations in cytotoxic T cells in rheumatoid arthritis. Study background: A roughly 32 ml EDTA sample of patient blood was drawn right after diagnosis, before any treatment. Whole-study findings and limits: No significant CD8+ T-cell clonality difference was found between rheumatoid arthritis patients and age-matched controls.

Sequencing was carried out using CD8+ T cells sorted from blood. The receptor comes from an adult with rheumatoid arthritis. The chain combines TRBV10-3 with TRBJ1-1; D not resolved. CDR3 sequence: CAITTVRRGRDTEAFF. For the CDR3, the DNA is TGTGCCATCACTACGGTGAGACGCGGGAGGGACACTGAAGCTTTCTTT.